The subject of this entry is one T cell receptor beta chain. This entry is derived from a study of cytomegalovirus exposure and HLA in healthy donors. Germline CDR1 and CDR2: SGHRS and YFSETQ. The CDR3 is made up of 16 amino acids. V shed 0 bases and J 8 bases; nucleotides not matched to a gene: 6. Amplification used 60 Vbeta primers and 13 Jbeta primers. Libraries were prepared by immunoSEQ multiplex PCR; TCRdb keeps only in-frame clonotypes and omits some of them. The sample lists under 150,000 clones; around 78% were seen once. Every donor was a healthy person donating bone marrow. The sample was PBMCs. V usage is TRBV5-1 and J usage is TRBJ2-1, with 12 bases matching TRBD2. This clonotype was obtained from a woman aged 45-60 years in good health and CMV-seronegative. The CDR3 DNA follows: TGCGCCAGCAGCTTGGAACGTCTAGCGGGGGGGGATGAGCAGTTCTTC. Translating gives CASSLERLAGGDEQFF.